This TCR beta chain came from a study of blood T cell repertoires in COVID-19. Across the whole study: Samples came from the United States, Italy and Spain, spanning acute and convalescent COVID-19.

Original processing methods: Reference gene primers were amplified, and this amplification served to estimate nucleated cell counts. Data came from immunoSEQ multiplex PCR; TCRdb stores just in-frame clones and leaves some out. The V and J calls and the clone size are those of that table, but D and trimming were determined from the DNA. The table shows hundreds of thousands of clones, with around nine tenths occurring only once. The V and J ends lost 5 bases and 7 bases, in that order; junction bases with no gene match: 8. The CDR3 runs 14 residues. Germline CDR1 SNHLY, CDR2 FYNNEI. Individuals aged roughly 18 to 95 years were recruited from around 22 US areas. Participants' own reports of clinical history determined their cohort assignment.

The specimen sequenced was PBMCs or T cells enriched from blood (not recorded which). The source of this sequence is a man in his forties who had recovered from COVID-19. J is TRBJ1-3 and V is TRBV2; 7 nucleotides align to TRBD1. DNA of the CDR3: TGTGCCAGCAGTACGACAGGGTTGGCCAACACCATATATTTT. Translation: CASSTTGLANTIYF.